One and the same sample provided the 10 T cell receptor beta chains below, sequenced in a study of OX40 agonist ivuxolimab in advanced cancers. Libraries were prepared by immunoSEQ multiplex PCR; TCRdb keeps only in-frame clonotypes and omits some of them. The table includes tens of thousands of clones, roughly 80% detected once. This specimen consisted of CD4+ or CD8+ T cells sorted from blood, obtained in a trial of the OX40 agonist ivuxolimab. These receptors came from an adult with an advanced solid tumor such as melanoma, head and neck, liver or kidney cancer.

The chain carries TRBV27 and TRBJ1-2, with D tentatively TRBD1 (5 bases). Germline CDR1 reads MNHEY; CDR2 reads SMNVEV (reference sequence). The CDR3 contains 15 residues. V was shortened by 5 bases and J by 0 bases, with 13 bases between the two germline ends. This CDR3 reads CASSGGGAPNYGYTF. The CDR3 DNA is TGTGCCAGCAGTGGAGGAGGGGCCCCTAACTATGGCTACACCTTC.

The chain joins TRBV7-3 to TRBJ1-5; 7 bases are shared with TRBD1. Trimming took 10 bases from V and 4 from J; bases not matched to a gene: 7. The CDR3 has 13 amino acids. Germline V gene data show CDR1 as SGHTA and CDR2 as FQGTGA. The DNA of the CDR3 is TGTGCCACCTCCGGGACAGAAAATCAGCCCCAGCATTTT. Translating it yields CATSGTENQPQHF. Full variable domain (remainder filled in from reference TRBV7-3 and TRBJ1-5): GAGVSQTPSNKVTEKGKYVELRCDPISGHTALYWYRQSLGQGPEFLIYFQGTGAADDSGLPNDRFFAVRPEGSVSTLKIQRTERGDSAVYLCATSGTENQPQHFGDGTRLSIL.

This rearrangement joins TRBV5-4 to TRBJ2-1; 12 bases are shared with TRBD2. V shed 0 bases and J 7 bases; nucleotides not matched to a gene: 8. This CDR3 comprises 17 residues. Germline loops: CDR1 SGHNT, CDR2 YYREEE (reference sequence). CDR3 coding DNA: TGTGCCAGCAGCTTGGGGACCCTAGCGGGAGGGCCTAATGAGCAGTTCTTC. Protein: CASSLGTLAGGPNEQFF.

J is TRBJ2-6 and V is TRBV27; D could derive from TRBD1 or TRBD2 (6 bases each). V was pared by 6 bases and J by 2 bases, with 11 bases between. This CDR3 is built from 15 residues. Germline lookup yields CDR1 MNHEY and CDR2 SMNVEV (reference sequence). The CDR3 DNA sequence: TGTGCCAGCAGGCCCGGGGGCGCTGGGGCCAACGTCCTGACTTTC. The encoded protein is CASRPGGAGANVLTF.

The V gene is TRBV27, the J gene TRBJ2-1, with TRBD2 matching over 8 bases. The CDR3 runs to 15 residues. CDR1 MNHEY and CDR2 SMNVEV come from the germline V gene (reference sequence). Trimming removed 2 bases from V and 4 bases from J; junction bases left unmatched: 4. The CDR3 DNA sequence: TGTGCCAGCAGTTTAATTGGACTAGCTTACAATGAGCAGTTCTTC. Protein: CASSLIGLAYNEQFF.

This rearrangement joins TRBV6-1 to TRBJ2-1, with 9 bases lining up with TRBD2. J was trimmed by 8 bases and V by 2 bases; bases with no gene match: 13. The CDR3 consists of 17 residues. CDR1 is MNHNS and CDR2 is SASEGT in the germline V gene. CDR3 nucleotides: TGTGCCAGCAGTGAATGGGGTTGGCGGGAGGGCCGGGATGAGCAGTTCTTC. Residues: CASSEWGWREGRDEQFF.

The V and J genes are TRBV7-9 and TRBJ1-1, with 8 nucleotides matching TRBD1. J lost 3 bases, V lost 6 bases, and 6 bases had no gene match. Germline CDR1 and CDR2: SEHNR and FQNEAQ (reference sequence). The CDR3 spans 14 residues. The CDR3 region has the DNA TGTGCCAGCAGACTGGACAGGGCTGACACTGAAGCTTTCTTT. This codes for CASRLDRADTEAFF.

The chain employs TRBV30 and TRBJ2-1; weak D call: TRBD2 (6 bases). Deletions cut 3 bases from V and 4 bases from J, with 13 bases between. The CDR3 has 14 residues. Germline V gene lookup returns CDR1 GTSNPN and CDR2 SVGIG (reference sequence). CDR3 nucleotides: TGTGCCTGGAGAACGTTAGCGGCATACAATGAGCAGTTCTTC. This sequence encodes CAWRTLAAYNEQFF.

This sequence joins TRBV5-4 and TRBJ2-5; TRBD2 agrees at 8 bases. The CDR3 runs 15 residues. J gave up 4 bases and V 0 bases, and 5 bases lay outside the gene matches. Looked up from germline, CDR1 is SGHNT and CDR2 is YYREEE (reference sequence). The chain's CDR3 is CASSLAGGLGETQYF. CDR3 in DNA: TGTGCCAGCAGCTTGGCGGGGGGGTTGGGAGAGACCCAGTACTTC.

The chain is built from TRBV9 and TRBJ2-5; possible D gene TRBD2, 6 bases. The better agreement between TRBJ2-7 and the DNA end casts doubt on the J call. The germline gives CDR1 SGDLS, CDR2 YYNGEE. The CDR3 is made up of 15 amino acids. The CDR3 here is CASSVGPQGGYEQYF. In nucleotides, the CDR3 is TGTGCCAGCAGCGTAGGTCCCCAGGGAGGCTACGAGCAGTACTTC.